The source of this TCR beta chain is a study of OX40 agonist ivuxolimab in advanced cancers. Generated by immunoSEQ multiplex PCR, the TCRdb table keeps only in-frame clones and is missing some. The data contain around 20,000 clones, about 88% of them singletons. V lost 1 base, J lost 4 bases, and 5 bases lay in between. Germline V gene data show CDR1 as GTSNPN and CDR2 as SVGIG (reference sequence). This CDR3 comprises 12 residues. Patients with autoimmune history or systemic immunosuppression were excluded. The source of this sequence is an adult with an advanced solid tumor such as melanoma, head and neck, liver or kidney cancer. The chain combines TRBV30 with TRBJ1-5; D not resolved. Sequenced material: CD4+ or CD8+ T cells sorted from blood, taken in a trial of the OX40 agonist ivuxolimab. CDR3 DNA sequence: TGTGCCTGGAGTGGGGGAAATCAGCCCCAGCATTTT. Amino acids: CAWSGGNQPQHF. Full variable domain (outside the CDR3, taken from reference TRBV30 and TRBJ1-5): SQTIHQWPATLVQPVGSPLSLECTVEGTSNPNLYWYRQAAGRGLQLLFYSVGIGQISSEVPQNLSASRPQDRQFILSSKKLLLSDSGFYLCAWSGGNQPQHFGDGTRLSIL.